The text below deals with one T cell receptor (beta chain). Original methodology: How many nucleated cells were present was estimated from reference gene primer amplification. Method: immunoSEQ multiplex PCR; TCRdb's copy keeps in-frame clones and lacks some. V, J and clone size were drawn from that table, and D and trimming were deduced from the DNA. The sample holds roughly 100,000 clones, about 90% seen once. V was trimmed by 5 bases and J by 5 bases, leaving 20 bases between them. The germline V gene encodes CDR1 PRHDT and CDR2 FYEKMQ (reference sequence). The CDR3 covers 16 residues. The data were obtained in a study of blood T cell repertoires in COVID-19. The overall study: The samples span acute and convalescent COVID-19 from the United States, Italy and Spain. T cells, B-cell-depleted T cells, or PBMCs provided the cDNA or gDNA that served as material.

This receptor was obtained from a human donor in a cohort sampled during active COVID-19. J is TRBJ2-3 and V is TRBV13; a weak D match, TRBD2 (6 bases). Sequenced material: peripheral blood. CDR3: CASSPPRGGMRDTQYF. CDR3 nucleotide sequence: TGTGCCAGCAGCCCCCCGAGGGGCGGGATGAGAGATACGCAGTATTTT.